Each of the 5 T cell receptor beta chains below was sequenced from the same sample in a study of Ad26.COV2.S vaccination and SARS-CoV-2 variants. The treatment denotes: around 19 received Ad26.COV2.S at low or high dose, single or two shots; 5 received placebo; per-sample allocation not given. Sampling was performed 63 days after the first vaccine or placebo injection. The method was immunoSEQ multiplex PCR; TCRdb's version includes in-frame clones alone and lacks a portion of them. The sample lists 300,000 to 500,000 clones, approximately 90% seen once, with 3.5% in the top ten. This specimen was peripheral blood, taken in a trial of Ad26.COV2.S vaccine versus placebo. All receptors come from a person aged 18-60 years who received the Ad26.COV2.S COVID-19 vaccine or a placebo.

The CDR3 DNA is TGCGCCAGCTCCCCCGGACAGGGAACTATAAGGAACTATGGCTACACCTTC. Translation: CASSPGQGTIRNYGYTF. This chain links TRBV5-1 with TRBJ1-2; 8 nucleotides match TRBD1. With V trimmed by 7 bases and J by 2 bases, 16 bases remained unmatched. Looked up from germline, CDR1 is SGHRS and CDR2 is YFSETQ. CDR3 length equals 17 residues.

This chain joins TRBV5-1 and TRBJ1-1, with 9 bases lining up with TRBD1. From germline, CDR1 is SGHRS and CDR2 YFSETQ. CDR3 length: 15 residues. The ends lost 3 bases at V and 4 bases at J; junction bases unmatched: 7. The CDR3 coding sequence is TGCGCCAGCAGCTCCGGGACAGGGTTGGGCACTGAAGCTTTCTTT. It is translated as CASSSGTGLGTEAFF.

V gene TRBV11-2 combines with J gene TRBJ2-1, with 8 nucleotides matching TRBD2. V gave up 3 bases and J gave up 4 bases; unmatched junction bases: 8. The length of the CDR3 is 16 residues. Germline CDR1 and CDR2: SGHAT and FQNNGV. The CDR3 is CASSFLNGGAYNEQFF. The DNA for the CDR3 is TGTGCCAGCAGCTTTCTCAACGGGGGGGCGTACAATGAGCAGTTCTTC.

The rearrangement uses TRBV7-2 and TRBJ2-3, with TRBD2 as a possible D gene (7 bases). The germline V gene has CDR1 SGHTA and CDR2 FQGNSA. The CDR3 is 14 residues long. The germline V and J ends were trimmed by 5 bases and 3 bases, with 12 bases remaining between them. CDR3 protein: CASSPRGATDTQYF. CDR3 bases: TGTGCCAGCAGCCCTCGGGGGGCGACAGATACGCAGTATTTT.

The V call is TRBV27, the J call TRBJ1-6, with a possible D match to TRBD1 (5 bases). Trimming removed 0 bases at V and 10 bases at J, with 19 bases between. This CDR3 region has 17 residues. CDR1 MNHEY and CDR2 SMNVEV come from the germline V gene (reference sequence). The CDR3 protein is CASSLSLGGRAHSPLHF. CDR3 nucleotide sequence: TGTGCCAGCAGTTTATCGTTGGGCGGCAGGGCGCACTCACCCCTCCACTTT.